Here is one T cell receptor beta chain with its context. TCRdb's copy holds only in-frame clones and misses some; the assay was immunoSEQ multiplex PCR. This sample has more than 300,000 clones, with around 84% found just once. The sample's treatment: 15 to 20 received Ad26.COV2.S at low or high dose, single or two shots; about 5 received placebo; per-sample allocation not given. Day 63 after the first injection of vaccine or placebo was the sampling time. The data belong to a study of Ad26.COV2.S vaccination and SARS-CoV-2 variants. V lost 4 bases, J lost 7 bases, and 7 bases lay in between. This CDR3 comprises 11 residues.

The chain is built from TRBV12-3 or TRBV12-4 and TRBJ1-2; a possible D gene is TRBD1 (5 bases). This sequence originates from a person aged 18 to 65 who received the Ad26.COV2.S COVID-19 vaccine or a placebo. The specimen comprised peripheral blood, sampled in a trial of Ad26.COV2.S vaccine versus placebo. The CDR3 region is CASSSDSGYTF. The CDR3 DNA reads TGTGCCAGCAGTTCAGACAGTGGCTACACCTTC.